Sequencing of this T cell receptor (beta chain) was carried out in a study of blood T cells in healthy people across ages (dated by TCRdb to the mid-2010s). Regarding the complete study: In model experiments, roughly one uniquely barcoded TCR beta cDNA molecule per two T cells was captured by template switching. To track age-related changes in TCR beta repertoire diversity, the study relied on deep sequencing normalized with unique cDNA molecular identifiers. The donors were divided into four age groups: young (average around 15 years), middle-aged (approximately 42), aged (about 62) and long-lived (around 80). To avoid experimental bias, donors of different ages were randomly spread across the sequencing lanes. Using the same blood draw, the study looked at two additional independent replicas of 1 million unique cDNA reads for two donors, one aged 18 to 30 and the other aged 80 or older. General findings and caveats noted by the study authors: Compared with the aged group, the long-lived group had more naive CD4+ T cells, fewer expanded clones and increased TCR diversity, a pattern suggesting age selection. The CMV infection status of donors was not known, potentially confounding age-related changes in expanded clonotypes. Estimates of total diversity based on one million sequenced T cells were considered lower bounds and underestimates. There was a strong correlation between observed TCR beta diversity and the percentage of naive T cells measured by flow cytometry. As age increased, observed TCR beta diversity per million T cells dropped in a roughly linear way, and a significant reduction was already evident by age around 41. Bulk unsorted PBMC profiling prevented conclusive comparison of naive and antigen-experienced compartments.

The library was produced with 5' RACE. The instrument given in TCRdb is Illumina HiSeq 2500. The second PCR ran for about 6 to 12 cycles and used a J-beta primer mix along with a sample-barcoded 5' primer. A unique molecular identifier was introduced onto each TCR beta cDNA molecule by a template-switch 5' adaptor carrying 12 random nucleotides. Each sample yielded at least 2.5 million CDR3-containing paired-end reads. First-strand cDNA was synthesized from all RNA with the Mint cDNA synthesis kit, primed by a TRBC-specific oligonucleotide. After uracil-DNA glycosylase treatment, a first 18-cycle PCR used universal primers M1SS and BC2_uni_R on all cDNA. In the source study's methods: Normalization of each sample was performed by random selection of 1 million high-quality reads, each carrying a distinct molecular identifier. Instead of being binned into consensus sequences, reads that shared molecular identifiers were thrown out. MiTCR, run with a Q25 quality threshold and the strictest error-elimination algorithm, handled CDR3 identification, clonotype clustering and error correction. A nonparametric unseen species model using Euler transformation provided a lower-bound estimate of total TCR beta diversity. The public reads were reprocessed in TCRdb via fastp at Q25 and MiXCR, keeping in-frame beta chains. Here each entry gathers all rows of one CDR3 protein and keeps the most common genes and DNA. None of the V and J calls come from the authors' own analysis; TCRdb made them. The sample table contains a few hundred thousand distinct CDR3 sequences; only one count was recorded for over 45% of them. The top ten clones comprise 45% to 65% of the sample.

The 39 donors, aged roughly 6 to 95 years, were systemically healthy Caucasian individuals from Russia. Ten milliliters of peripheral blood were drawn from each donor into EDTA-treated Vacutainer tubes. Ficoll-Paque density-gradient centrifugation was used to isolate PBMCs, with at least 7 million per sample. Total RNA, at least 6 micrograms per sample, was extracted from PBMCs with Trizol reagent. Naive CD45RAhigh/CD27high T cell percentages were measured by flow cytometry on a PBMC aliquot from every donor. The germline V gene supplies CDR1 SGHRS and CDR2 YFSETQ. Spanning cysteine to phenylalanine, the CDR3 consists of 15 amino acids. CDR3 DNA is the only sequence kept; it has 45 bases, read in frame from the first base. Cut back by 2 bases and 0 bases, the V and J ends lie 10 bases apart. This clonotype was picked up a small number of times. Its specific antigen is unknown. Base-call qualities are not available, and no considerably larger clone is one nucleotide away.

The sequence is built from TRBV5-1 and TRBJ2-3, with the D gene not confidently named. Source material: blood. This clonotype was obtained from a man in his fifties or sixties in good health. The sequenced DNA: TGCGCCAGCAGCTTTTCGAGCCAGAGCACAGATACGCAGTATTTT. This translates into CASSFSSQSTDTQYF.